These 9 T cell receptor beta chains were sequenced from one sample in a study of T-cell reconstitution after alpha-beta-depleted transplantation in children. Library preparation (for TCRbeta) was performed with unique molecular identifiers. TCRdb independently ran MiXCR on the PCR reads; one entry per CDR3 protein. Of around 45,000 distinct CDR3 sequences in the sample, 40% to 60% were seen once. This sample comprised peripheral blood, obtained before TCRalphabeta/CD19-depleted stem cell transplant. All receptors come from a boy under two years old with SCID, due to receive a stem cell transplant.

The chain joins TRBV5-1 to TRBJ1-2; weak D call: TRBD1 (5 bases). Germline CDR1 SGHRS, CDR2 YFSETQ. The V end lost 2 bases, the J end lost 7 bases, and 15 bases lay between the germline ends. The CDR3 runs 14 residues. CDR3 protein: CASSFETDRSGYTF. The CDR3 DNA reads as TGCGCCAGCAGCTTTGAGACAGACCGGTCTGGCTACACCTTC. The full variable domain, in which reference TRBV5-1 and TRBJ1-2 provide the parts outside the CDR3, is KAGVTQTPRYLIKTRGQQVTLSCSPISGHRSVSWYQQTPGQGLQFLFEYFSETQRNKGNFPGRFSGRQFSNSRSEMNVSTLELGDSALYLCASSFETDRSGYTFGSGTRLTVV.

The V gene is TRBV24-1, the J gene TRBJ2-7, with D possibly TRBD2 on 5 matching bases. V lost 9 bases to trimming and J lost 3 bases, with 11 bases between them. Per the germline V gene, CDR1 is KGHDR and CDR2 is SFDVKD. CDR3 length equals 12 residues. The CDR3 sequence is CATGGRFYEQYF. In DNA form, the CDR3 reads TGTGCCACCGGAGGACGTTTCTACGAGCAGTACTTC.

The chain is built from TRBV29-1 and TRBJ1-2; 10 bases match TRBD1. Germline V lookup: CDR1 SQVTM, CDR2 ANQGSEA. This CDR3 is 13 amino acids long. The junction had 5 bases not matched to a gene; V was cut back by 3 bases and J by 7 bases. CDR3 bases: TGCAGCGTTGAGAGAGGACAGGGGGGTGGCTACACCTTC. This gives the protein CSVERGQGGGYTF.

The rearrangement joins TRBV9 to TRBJ2-1; 8 bases are a match to TRBD2. Germline V CDR1 and CDR2: SGDLS, YYNGEE. This CDR3 has 18 amino acids. The V and J ends lost 2 bases and 0 bases, in that order; junction bases with no gene match: 10. The DNA for the CDR3 is TGTGCCAGCAGCGTCCTAGAGCGGGGGCGAAGCTCCTACAATGAGCAGTTCTTC. Translated, it gives CASSVLERGRSSYNEQFF.

This chain joins TRBV20-1 and TRBJ1-1; tentatively, D is TRBD1 (5 bases). This CDR3 is built from 13 residues. CDR1 is DFQATT and CDR2 is SNEGSKA in the germline V gene (reference sequence). V lost 4 bases and J 1 base, leaving 10 bases between the germline ends. DNA of the CDR3: TGCAGTGCTACCAGGGAAACGAACACTGAAGCTTTCTTT. Residues: CSATRETNTEAFF.

The chain joins TRBV6-2 or TRBV6-3 to TRBJ2-5, with D perhaps TRBD2 (6 bases). Germline V gene data show CDR1 as MNHEY and CDR2 as SVGEGT. This CDR3 is 16 amino acids long. With 5 bases removed from V and 4 bases from J, the gap between germline ends came to 20 bases. For the CDR3, the DNA is TGTGCCAGCAGTCGCCTACCCGGGACTGACATAGAGACCCAGTACTTC. Translated, it gives CASSRLPGTDIETQYF.

This chain uses TRBV4-2 with TRBJ1-5, with D unclear. Looked up from germline, CDR1 is LGHNA and CDR2 is YNFKEQ. The CDR3 totals 14 residues. The germline V and J ends were trimmed by 2 bases and 2 bases, with 7 bases remaining between them. This CDR3 is CASSQSAGNQPQHF. CDR3 bases: TGTGCCAGCAGCCAATCCGCCGGCAATCAGCCCCAGCATTTT.

The chain couples TRBV7-9 to TRBJ1-3; D is possibly TRBD1 (6 bases). V was shortened by 3 bases and J by 0 bases, with 9 bases between the two germline ends. CDR1 is SEHNR and CDR2 is FQNEAQ in the germline V gene (reference sequence). CDR3 length: 15 amino acids. The CDR3 coding sequence is TGTGCCAGCAGCTTTTACAGGGACTCTGGAAACACCATATATTTT. It encodes CASSFYRDSGNTIYF.

For the CDR3, the DNA is TGCGCCAGCAGCCAAGATCGGGGGCCGGGGGGCTACACCTTC. Amino acids: CASSQDRGPGGYTF. This chain uses TRBV4-3 with TRBJ1-2; a weak D match, TRBD1 (6 bases). Germline V lookup: CDR1 LGHNA, CDR2 YSLEER. Trimming pared 0 bases from V and 8 bases from J, leaving 13 bases between. This CDR3 has 14 residues.